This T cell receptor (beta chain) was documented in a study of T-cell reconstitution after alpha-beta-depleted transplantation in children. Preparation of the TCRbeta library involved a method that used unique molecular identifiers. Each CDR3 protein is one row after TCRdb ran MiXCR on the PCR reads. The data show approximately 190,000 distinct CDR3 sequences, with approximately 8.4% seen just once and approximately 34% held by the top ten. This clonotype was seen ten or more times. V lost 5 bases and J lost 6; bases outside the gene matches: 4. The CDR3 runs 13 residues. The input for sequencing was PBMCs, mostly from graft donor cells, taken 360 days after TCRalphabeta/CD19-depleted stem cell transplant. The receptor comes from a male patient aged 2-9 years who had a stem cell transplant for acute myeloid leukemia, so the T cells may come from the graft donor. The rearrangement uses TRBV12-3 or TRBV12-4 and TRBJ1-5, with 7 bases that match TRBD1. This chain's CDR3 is CASSQQGGQPQHF. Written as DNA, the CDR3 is TGTGCCAGCAGTCAGCAGGGGGGTCAGCCCCAGCATTTT.